Reported below is one T cell receptor beta chain. Its antigen is currently unknown. The sample belongs to a study of cytotoxic CD8 clonotypes in ibrutinib-treated CLL. Study-level background: In all, under twelve patients were relapsed/refractory, approximately 16 were treatment-naive and about 18 were IGHV unmutated.

The CDR3 totals 16 residues. V was clipped by 1 base and J by 3 bases, with 12 bases between them. Germline V lookup: CDR1 PRHDT, CDR2 FYEKMQ (reference sequence). Overall study results and limits: On treatment, the uncommon public clonotypes contracted or remained stable.

Data came from immunoSEQ multiplex PCR; TCRdb stores just in-frame clones and leaves some out. The sample yields more than 140,000 clones, around three quarters seen once. The source was PBMCs, collected after 12 months of ibrutinib treatment. This receptor was identified in a human donor with chronic lymphocytic leukemia. The chain couples TRBV13 to TRBJ2-2, with D tentatively TRBD1 (5 bases). CDR3 DNA: TGTGCCAGCAGCTTAGACCCTAGGGGCGACACCGGGGAGCTGTTTTTT. As protein: CASSLDPRGDTGELFF.